The rows below give T cell receptor beta chains drawn from one sample of a study of T-cell memory formation after mild COVID-19. TCRdb used MiXCR to reprocess the 5' RACE reads, holding one entry per CDR3 protein. This table has 35,000 to 50,000 distinct CDR3 sequences, roughly 9% appearing once. Source material: PBMCs or a T cell subset sorted from them (not recorded which). The source is an adult woman who had mild COVID-19 (a few samples of this study predate the infection). Cell type and time point are not known. Each CDR3 is given with its conserved first and last residue. Rows may omit the clone size; those that give it use once, few, many or a size class.

J,size,V,CDR3
TRBJ2-7,few,TRBV12-2,CASRLVLAAGQYF
TRBJ1-1,many,TRBV13,CASSLSGTGAFF
TRBJ2-3,many,TRBV20-1,CSATPGTTGTDTQYF
TRBJ1-1,few,TRBV9,CASSVQGAGDTEAFF
TRBJ2-3,.,TRBV12-3/TRBV12-4,CASSFNQGTQYF
TRBJ2-3,few,TRBV24-1,CATSDYRAGYTDTQYF
TRBJ1-5,few,TRBV29-1,CSVTLGGWQPQHF
TRBJ2-7,.,TRBV6-1,CASSEARTGSNEQYF
TRBJ2-7,few,TRBV20-1,CSADRDREGEQYF
TRBJ2-1,few,TRBV12-3/TRBV12-4,CASIREPYNEQFF
TRBJ2-7,many,TRBV6-5,CASSYDRVREQYF
TRBJ2-3,many,TRBV7-9,CASSPLSTDTQYF
TRBJ1-1,many,TRBV29-1,CSVEVMVNTEAFF
TRBJ2-1,few,TRBV4-2,CASSQDQAGPSYNEQFF
TRBJ1-2,many,TRBV20-1,CSARAQNYGYTF
TRBJ1-6,many,TRBV4-3,CASSQDPSTLTDNSPLHF
TRBJ2-1,.,TRBV7-3,CASSLLGQGYNEQFF
TRBJ2-3,many,TRBV12-3/TRBV12-4,CASRPEYLDTQYF
TRBJ2-1,many,TRBV7-6,CASSLVEGGGEQFF
TRBJ2-2,many,TRBV5-1,CASSLYEYTGELFF
TRBJ2-2,.,TRBV5-1,CASVQGNTGELFF
TRBJ1-1,few,TRBV29-1,CSAREADTEAFF
TRBJ2-2,many,TRBV20-1,CSARDGAGVGGELFF
TRBJ2-6,many,TRBV7-9,CASSLIGLGANVLTF
TRBJ2-3,.,TRBV18,CASSLRGLETQYF
TRBJ2-1,few,TRBV5-4,CASSPRGLLAGNEQFF
TRBJ2-3,.,TRBV12-3/TRBV12-4,CASSSAGGITDTQYF
TRBJ1-1,many,TRBV7-9,CASSLGIGEDTEAFF
TRBJ1-1,.,TRBV20-1,CSAREGPMNTEAFF
TRBJ1-4,.,TRBV7-9,CASSMGKQPTNEKLFF
TRBJ1-5,.,TRBV12-3/TRBV12-4,CASSETGSSPARHF
TRBJ2-1,few,TRBV20-1,CSAPRLTGNEQFF
TRBJ2-3,few,TRBV5-8,CASSLHRTDTQYF
TRBJ2-2,.,TRBV7-2,CASSLLSRTGELFF
TRBJ1-1,.,TRBV14,CASSQGTLNTEAFF
TRBJ2-1,.,TRBV20-1,CSAPPGRGDEQFF
TRBJ2-4,.,TRBV13,CASSLDSRGNIQYF
TRBJ2-7,few,TRBV4-3,CASSPVVEGGYEQYF
TRBJ2-3,many,TRBV7-9,CASSPVVGTDTQYF
TRBJ1-2,.,TRBV27,CASSPEGNYGYTF
TRBJ2-2,many,TRBV10-3,CAISESTKTGELFF
TRBJ1-2,few,TRBV7-9,CASSLWDRESSYGYTF